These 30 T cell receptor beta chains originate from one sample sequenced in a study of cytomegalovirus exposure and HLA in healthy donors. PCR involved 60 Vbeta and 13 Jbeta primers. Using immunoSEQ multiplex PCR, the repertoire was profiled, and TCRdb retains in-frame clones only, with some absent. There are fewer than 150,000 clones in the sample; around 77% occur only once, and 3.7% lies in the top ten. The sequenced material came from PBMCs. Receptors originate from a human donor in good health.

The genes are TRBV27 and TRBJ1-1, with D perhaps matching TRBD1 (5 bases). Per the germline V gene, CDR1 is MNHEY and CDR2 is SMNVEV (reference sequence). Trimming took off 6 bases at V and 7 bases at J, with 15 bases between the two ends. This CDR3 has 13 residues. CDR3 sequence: CASSPLKDSEAFF. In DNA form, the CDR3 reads TGTGCCAGCAGCCCACTCAAAGACAGTGAAGCTTTCTTT.

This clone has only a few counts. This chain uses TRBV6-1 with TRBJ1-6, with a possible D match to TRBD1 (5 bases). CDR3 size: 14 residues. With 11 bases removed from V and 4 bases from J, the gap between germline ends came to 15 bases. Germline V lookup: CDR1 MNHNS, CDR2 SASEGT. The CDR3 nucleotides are TGTGCCGTCGAGGTGGGGGGTTATAATTCACCCCTCCACTTT. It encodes CAVEVGGYNSPLHF.

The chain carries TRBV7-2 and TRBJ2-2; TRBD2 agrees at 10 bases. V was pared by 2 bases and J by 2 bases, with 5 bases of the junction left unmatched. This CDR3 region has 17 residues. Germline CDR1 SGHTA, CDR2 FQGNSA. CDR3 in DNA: TGTGCCAGCAGCTTATGGGCTAGCGGGAGCAACACCGGGGAGCTGTTTTTT. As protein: CASSLWASGSNTGELFF.

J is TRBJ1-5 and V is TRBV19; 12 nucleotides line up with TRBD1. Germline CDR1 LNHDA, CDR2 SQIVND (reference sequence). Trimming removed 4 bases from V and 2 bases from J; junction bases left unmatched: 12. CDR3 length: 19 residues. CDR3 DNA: TGTGCCAGTAGTACAGGGACAGGGGGCGCAGGGCAGCGCAATCAGCCCCAGCATTTT. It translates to CASSTGTGGAGQRNQPQHF.

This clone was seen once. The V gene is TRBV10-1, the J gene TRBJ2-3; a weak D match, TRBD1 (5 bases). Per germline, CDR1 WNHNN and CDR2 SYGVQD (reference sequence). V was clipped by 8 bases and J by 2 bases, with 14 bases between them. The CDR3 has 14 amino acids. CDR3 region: CASQDRGSTDTQYF. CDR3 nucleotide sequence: TGCGCCAGCCAAGACAGAGGATCCACAGATACGCAGTATTTT.

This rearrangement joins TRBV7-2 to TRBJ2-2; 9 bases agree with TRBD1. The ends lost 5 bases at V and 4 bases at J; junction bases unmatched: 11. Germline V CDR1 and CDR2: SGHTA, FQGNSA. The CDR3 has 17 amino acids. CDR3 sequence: CASSPTPGQGPTGELFF. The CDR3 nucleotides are TGTGCCAGCAGCCCTACCCCGGGACAGGGCCCCACCGGGGAGCTGTTTTTT.

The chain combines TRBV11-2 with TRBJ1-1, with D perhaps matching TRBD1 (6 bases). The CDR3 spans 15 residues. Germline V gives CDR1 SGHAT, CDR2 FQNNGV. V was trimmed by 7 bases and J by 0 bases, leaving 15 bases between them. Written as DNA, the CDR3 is TGTGCCAGCACCCCCGGGGGGCCCATGAACACTGAAGCTTTCTTT. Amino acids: CASTPGGPMNTEAFF.

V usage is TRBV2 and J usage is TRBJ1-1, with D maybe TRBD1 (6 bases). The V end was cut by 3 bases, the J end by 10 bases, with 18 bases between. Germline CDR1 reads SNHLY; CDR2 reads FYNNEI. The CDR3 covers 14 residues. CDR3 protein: CASSESMTTGRAFF. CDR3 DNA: TGTGCCAGCAGTGAGAGTATGACAACAGGGAGAGCTTTCTTT.

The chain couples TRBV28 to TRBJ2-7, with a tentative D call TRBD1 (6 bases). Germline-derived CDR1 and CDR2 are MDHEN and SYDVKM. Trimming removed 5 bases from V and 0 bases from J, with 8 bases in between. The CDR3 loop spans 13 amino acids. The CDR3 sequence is CASSTGPSYEQYF. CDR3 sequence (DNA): TGTGCCAGCAGTACAGGGCCCTCCTACGAGCAGTACTTC.

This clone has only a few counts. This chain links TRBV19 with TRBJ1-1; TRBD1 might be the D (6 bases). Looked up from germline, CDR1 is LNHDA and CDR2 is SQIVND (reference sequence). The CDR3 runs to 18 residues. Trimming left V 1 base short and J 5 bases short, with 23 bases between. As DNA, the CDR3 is TGTGCCAGTAGTATAGTTTTCTCCGGGGGGCTGGAAGGAACTGAAGCTTTCTTT. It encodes CASSIVFSGGLEGTEAFF.

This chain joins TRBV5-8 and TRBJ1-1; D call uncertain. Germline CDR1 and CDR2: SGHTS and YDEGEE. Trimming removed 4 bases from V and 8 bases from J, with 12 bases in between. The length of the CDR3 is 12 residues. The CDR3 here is CASSPDFSEAFF. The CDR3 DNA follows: TGTGCCAGCAGCCCCGATTTTAGCGAAGCTTTCTTT.

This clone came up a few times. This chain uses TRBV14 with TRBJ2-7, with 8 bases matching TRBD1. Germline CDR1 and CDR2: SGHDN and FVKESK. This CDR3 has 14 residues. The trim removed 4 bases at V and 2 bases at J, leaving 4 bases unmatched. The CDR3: CASSLRTGTYEQYF. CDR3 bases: TGTGCCAGCAGCCTCCGGACAGGGACCTACGAGCAGTACTTC.

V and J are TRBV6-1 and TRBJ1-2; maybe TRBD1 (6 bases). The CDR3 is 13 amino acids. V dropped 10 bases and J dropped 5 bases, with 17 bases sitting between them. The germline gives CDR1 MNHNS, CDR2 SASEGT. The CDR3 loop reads CATRETGKYGYTF. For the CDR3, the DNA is TGTGCCACTCGAGAGACAGGCAAATATGGCTACACCTTC.

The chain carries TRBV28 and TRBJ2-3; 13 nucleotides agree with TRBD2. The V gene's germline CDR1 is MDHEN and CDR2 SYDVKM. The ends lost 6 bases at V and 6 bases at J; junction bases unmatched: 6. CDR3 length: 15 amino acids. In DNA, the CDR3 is TGTGCCAGCAGACGGACTAGCGGGAGAGGGGATACGCAGTATTTT. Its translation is CASRRTSGRGDTQYF.

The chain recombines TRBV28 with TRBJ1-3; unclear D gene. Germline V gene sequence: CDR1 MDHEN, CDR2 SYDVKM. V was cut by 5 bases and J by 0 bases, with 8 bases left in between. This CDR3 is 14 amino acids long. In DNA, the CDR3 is TGTGCCAGCAGTGGCACAGCCTCTGGAAACACCATATATTTT. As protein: CASSGTASGNTIYF.

The CDR3 is CASSQGTGNYEQYF. DNA of the CDR3: TGTGCCAGCTCACAAGGGACAGGGAACTACGAGCAGTACTTC. This rearrangement joins TRBV18 to TRBJ2-5, with TRBD1 matching over 9 bases. The DNA end is a closer match to TRBJ2-7, so the J assignment may be wrong. CDR1 KGHSH and CDR2 LQKENI come from the germline V gene. The CDR3 is made up of 14 amino acids.

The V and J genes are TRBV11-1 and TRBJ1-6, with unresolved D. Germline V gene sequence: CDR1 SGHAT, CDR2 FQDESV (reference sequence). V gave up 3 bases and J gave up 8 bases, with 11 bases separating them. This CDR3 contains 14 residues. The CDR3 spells CASSFGSGHSPLHF. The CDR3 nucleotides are TGTGCCAGCAGCTTTGGTAGTGGGCATTCACCCCTCCACTTT.

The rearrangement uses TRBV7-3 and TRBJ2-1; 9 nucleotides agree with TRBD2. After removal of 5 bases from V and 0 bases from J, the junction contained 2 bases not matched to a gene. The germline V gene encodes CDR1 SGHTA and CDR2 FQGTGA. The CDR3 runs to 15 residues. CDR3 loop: CASSVSGGSYNEQFF. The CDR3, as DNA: TGTGCCAGCAGCGTTAGCGGGGGCTCCTACAATGAGCAGTTCTTC. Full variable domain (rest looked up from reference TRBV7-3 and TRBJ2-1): GAGVSQTPSNKVTEKGKYVELRCDPISGHTALYWYRQSLGQGPEFLIYFQGTGAADDSGLPNDRFFAVRPEGSVSTLKIQRTERGDSAVYLCASSVSGGSYNEQFFGPGTRLTVL.

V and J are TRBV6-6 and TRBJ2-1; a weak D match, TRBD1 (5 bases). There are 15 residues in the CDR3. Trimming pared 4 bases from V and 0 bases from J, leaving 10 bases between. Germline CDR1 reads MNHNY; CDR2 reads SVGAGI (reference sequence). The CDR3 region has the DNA TGTGCCAGCAGTTCGGTCACAGGCTCCTACAATGAGCAGTTCTTC. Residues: CASSSVTGSYNEQFF.

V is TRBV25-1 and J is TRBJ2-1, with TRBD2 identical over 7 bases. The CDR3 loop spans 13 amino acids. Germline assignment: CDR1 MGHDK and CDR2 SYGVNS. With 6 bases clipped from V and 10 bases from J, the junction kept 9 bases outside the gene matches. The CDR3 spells CASRMGGGSEQFF. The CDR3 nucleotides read TGTGCCAGCAGGATGGGGGGGGGATCAGAGCAGTTCTTC.

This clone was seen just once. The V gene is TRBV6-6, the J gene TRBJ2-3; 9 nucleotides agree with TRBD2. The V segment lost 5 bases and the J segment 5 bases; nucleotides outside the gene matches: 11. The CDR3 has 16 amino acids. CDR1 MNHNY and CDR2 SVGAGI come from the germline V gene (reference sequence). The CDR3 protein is CASSTKREDSVDTQYF. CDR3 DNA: TGTGCCAGCAGTACCAAGCGGGAGGACTCAGTAGATACGCAGTATTTT.

The CDR3 loop is CASSYEGLAYNEQFF. In nucleotides, the CDR3 is TGTGCCAGCAGTTACGAAGGGCTAGCTTACAATGAGCAGTTCTTC. The chain uses TRBV6-5 and TRBJ2-1; perhaps TRBD2 as D (5 bases). The CDR3 totals 15 residues. Trimming took 2 bases from V and 4 from J, leaving 12 bases between them. The germline CDR1 and CDR2 sequences are MNHEY and SVGAGI.

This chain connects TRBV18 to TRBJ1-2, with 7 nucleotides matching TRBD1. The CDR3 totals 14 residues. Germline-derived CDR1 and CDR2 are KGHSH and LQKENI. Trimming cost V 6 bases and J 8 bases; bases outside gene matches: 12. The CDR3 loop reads CASSGQATLGGYTF. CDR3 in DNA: TGTGCCAGCTCCGGACAGGCTACCCTGGGGGGCTACACCTTC.

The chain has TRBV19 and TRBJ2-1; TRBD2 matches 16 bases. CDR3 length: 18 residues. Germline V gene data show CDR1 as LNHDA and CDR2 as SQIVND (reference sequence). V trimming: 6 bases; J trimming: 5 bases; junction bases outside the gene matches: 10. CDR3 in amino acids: CASRPLGTSGRADNEQFF. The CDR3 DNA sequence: TGTGCCAGTAGACCGCTCGGGACTAGCGGGAGGGCAGACAATGAGCAGTTCTTC.

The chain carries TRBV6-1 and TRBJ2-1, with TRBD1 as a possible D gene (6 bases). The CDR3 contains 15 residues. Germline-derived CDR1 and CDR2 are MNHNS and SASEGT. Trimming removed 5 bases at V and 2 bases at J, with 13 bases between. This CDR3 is CASSRGTTPYNEQFF. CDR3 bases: TGTGCCAGCAGTCGTGGGACAACCCCCTACAATGAGCAGTTCTTC.

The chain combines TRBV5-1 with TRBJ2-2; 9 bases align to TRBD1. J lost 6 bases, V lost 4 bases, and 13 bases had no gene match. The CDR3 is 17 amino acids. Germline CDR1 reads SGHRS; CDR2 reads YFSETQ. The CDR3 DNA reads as TGCGCCAGCAGCCGACTTCCGGGACAGGGAACGTCCGGGGAGCTGTTTTTT. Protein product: CASSRLPGQGTSGELFF.

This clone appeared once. The CDR3 DNA sequence: TGCGCCAGCAGCTCACAGGGGGACAGTGAAGCTTTCTTT. Amino acids: CASSSQGDSEAFF. The rearrangement links TRBV5-1 to TRBJ1-1, with TRBD1 matching over 8 bases. The CDR3 has 13 amino acids. The germline V gene encodes CDR1 SGHRS and CDR2 YFSETQ. The trim removed 3 bases at V and 7 bases at J, leaving 5 bases unmatched.

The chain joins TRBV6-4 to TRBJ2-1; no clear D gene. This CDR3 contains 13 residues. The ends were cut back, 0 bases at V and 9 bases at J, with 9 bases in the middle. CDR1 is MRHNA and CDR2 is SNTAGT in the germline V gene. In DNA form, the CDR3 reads TGTGCCAGCAGTGACTCAAGCGATAGTGAGCAGTTCTTC. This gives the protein CASSDSSDSEQFF.

CDR3 sequence (DNA): TGCAGCGTTGAAGATGGAGGGCGAGAGACCCAGTACTTC. This gives the protein CSVEDGGRETQYF. The V and J genes are TRBV29-1 and TRBJ2-5, with a possible D match to TRBD2 (6 bases). V lost 0 bases, J lost 4 bases, and 9 bases lay in between. The CDR3 has 13 residues. Looked up from germline, CDR1 is SQVTM and CDR2 is ANQGSEA.

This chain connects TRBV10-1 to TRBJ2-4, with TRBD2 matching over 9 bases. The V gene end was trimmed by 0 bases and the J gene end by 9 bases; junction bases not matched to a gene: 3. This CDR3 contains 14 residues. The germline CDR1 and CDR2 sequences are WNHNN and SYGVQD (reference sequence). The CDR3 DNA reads TGCGCCAGCAGTGAGTCTGAGCGGGAGGTCATTCAGTACTTC. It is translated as CASSESEREVIQYF.